The clone carrying this TCR beta chain appeared many times. Documented time point: pre-sensitization, week 0. The treatment was: therapeutic diphenylcyclopropenone sensitization with weekly scalp DPC. The data belong to a study of human T cells and chemical hapten exposure. Study-wide background: The patch tests put 0.01% DPC on the skin of the upper back and were read 6 days later.

Unique molecular identifiers were attached to individual cDNA molecules within the library. TCRdb processed the RACE reads anew with MiXCR; each CDR3 protein has one entry. Altogether about 300,000 distinct CDR3 sequences are present, around 5% being singletons, with the ten largest covering about 8.2%. Trimming removed 3 bases at V and 0 bases at J, with 12 bases between. This CDR3 is built from 15 residues. Germline V gives CDR1 SGHRS, CDR2 YFSETQ. This sequence joins TRBV5-1 and TRBJ1-1; a weak D match, TRBD1 (5 bases). This receptor was taken from a woman under 30 with alopecia areata. Some clones in this sample may be carry-over from other donors' samples. Sequences were derived from whole blood, sampled in connection with sensitization to the hapten diphenylcyclopropenone (DPC). The CDR3 DNA reads as TGCGCCAGCAGCTCCCAGGGCAGTATGAACACTGAAGCTTTCTTT. It translates to CASSSQGSMNTEAFF.